The subject of this entry is one T cell receptor beta chain. The germline CDR1 and CDR2 sequences are MDHEN and SYDVKM. Trimming stripped 3 bases from V and 7 bases from J, with 12 bases between. The CDR3 length is 13 residues. This sample is drawn from a study of blood T cell repertoires in COVID-19. Only in-frame clones appear in the TCRdb table, and some are missing; sequencing was by immunoSEQ multiplex PCR. This repertoire shows almost 70,000 clones, roughly three quarters found once; its top ten account for approximately 15%. The sequence was obtained from a man in his sixties with acute or convalescent COVID-19. Sample: peripheral blood. The V call is TRBV28, the J call TRBJ1-1, with a possible D match to TRBD1 (5 bases). As DNA, the CDR3 is TGTGCCAGCAGTTTGCAGGGAAGGGGTGAAGCTTTCTTT. Protein product: CASSLQGRGEAFF. Based on the CDR3 plus reference TRBV28 and TRBJ1-1, the full variable domain is DVKVTQSSRYLVKRTGEKVFLECVQDMDHENMFWYRQDPGLGLRLIYFSYDVKMKEKGDIPEGYSVSREKKERFSLILESASTNQTSMYLCASSLQGRGEAFFGQGTRLTVV.